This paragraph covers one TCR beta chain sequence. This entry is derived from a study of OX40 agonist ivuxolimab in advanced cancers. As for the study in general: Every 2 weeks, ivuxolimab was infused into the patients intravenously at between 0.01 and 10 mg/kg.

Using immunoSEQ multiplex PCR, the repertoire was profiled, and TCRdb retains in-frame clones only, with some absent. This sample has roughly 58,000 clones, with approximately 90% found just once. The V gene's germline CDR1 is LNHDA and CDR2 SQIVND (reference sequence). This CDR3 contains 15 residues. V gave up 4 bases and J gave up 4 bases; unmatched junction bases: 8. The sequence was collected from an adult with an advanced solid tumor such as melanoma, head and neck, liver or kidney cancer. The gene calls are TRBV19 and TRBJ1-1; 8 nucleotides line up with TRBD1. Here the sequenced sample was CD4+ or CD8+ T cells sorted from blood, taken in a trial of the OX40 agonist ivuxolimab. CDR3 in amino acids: CASSRDRRRITEAFF. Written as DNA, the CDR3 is TGTGCCAGTAGTAGGGACAGGAGGAGGATCACTGAAGCTTTCTTT.